These 20 T cell receptor beta chains share one sample of origin, sequenced in a study of siplizumab effects on memory and regulatory T cells. Sequenced by immunoSEQ multiplex PCR; TCRdb stores in-frame clones only, minus some. This table holds tens of thousands of clones, about 90% found once. Sequencing was performed on CD8+ T cells sorted from blood. The source of these receptors is a human donor in good health.

The rearrangement links TRBV6-1 to TRBJ2-5; the match to TRBD1 covers 7 bases. Gene TRBJ2-7 matches the end of the DNA better, so the J call may be wrong. The CDR3 spans 16 residues. Germline loops: CDR1 MNHNS, CDR2 SASEGT. CDR3 protein: CASSEEGTAVMREQYF. The DNA for the CDR3 is TGTGCCAGCAGTGAAGAGGGGACAGCGGTGATGCGCGAGCAGTACTTC.

The V call is TRBV15, the J call TRBJ1-2; D unresolved. V was clipped by 0 bases and J by 8 bases, with 22 bases between them. The V gene's germline CDR1 is LNHNV and CDR2 YYDKDF (reference sequence). This CDR3 is 17 amino acids long. Here the CDR3 reads CATSRDSRFPPERGYTF. CDR3 nucleotides: TGTGCCACCAGCAGAGATTCCAGGTTCCCTCCCGAGAGGGGCTACACCTTC.

The chain uses TRBV6-6 and TRBJ1-1, with D possibly TRBD1 on 6 matching bases. This CDR3 has 15 amino acids. Trimming took 2 bases from V and 3 from J, leaving 13 bases between them. Germline V lookup: CDR1 MNHNY, CDR2 SVGAGI (reference sequence). For the CDR3, the DNA is TGTGCCAGCAGTTACAACAGGGAGTTCTACACTGAAGCTTTCTTT. Translated: CASSYNREFYTEAFF.

V is TRBV11-2 and J is TRBJ1-2, with 12 bases that match TRBD1. Germline-derived CDR1 and CDR2 are SGHAT and FQNNGV. The CDR3 is 14 residues long. Trimming cost V 3 bases and J 7 bases; bases outside gene matches: 3. CDR3 coding DNA: TGTGCCAGCAGCTTCGGGACAGGGGGCATTGGCTACACCTTC. This translates into CASSFGTGGIGYTF.

The chain joins TRBV7-3 to TRBJ2-1; 9 bases are shared with TRBD2. CDR1 and CDR2 from the germline V gene are SGHTA and FQGTGA. The CDR3 totals 15 residues. V lost 3 bases, J lost 2 bases, and 2 bases stayed unmatched. As DNA, the CDR3 is TGTGCCAGCAGCTTTTTAGCGGGAGCCTACAATGAGCAGTTCTTC. Translating gives CASSFLAGAYNEQFF.

The V call is TRBV2, the J call TRBJ2-5, with TRBD1 matching over 11 bases. The CDR3 totals 15 residues. From germline, CDR1 is SNHLY and CDR2 FYNNEI. With 2 bases clipped from V and 5 bases from J, the junction kept 4 bases outside the gene matches. DNA of the CDR3: TGTGCCAGCAGTGAAAGGGACAGGGGGTTTGAGACCCAGTACTTC. Translated, it gives CASSERDRGFETQYF.

The chain uses TRBV4-1 and TRBJ2-5, with a weak D call TRBD2 (5 bases). Per the germline V gene, CDR1 is MGHRA and CDR2 is YSYEKL. Trimming pared 6 bases from V and 5 bases from J, leaving 19 bases between. The CDR3 extends over 15 amino acids. The CDR3 reads CASRSNGNGPETQYF. For the CDR3, the DNA is TGCGCCAGCAGGTCGAACGGGAATGGTCCGGAGACCCAGTACTTC.

The table lists this clone with a few counts. J is TRBJ1-6 and V is TRBV7-9; tentative D call: TRBD1 (5 bases). The germline CDR1 and CDR2 sequences are SEHNR and FQNEAQ (reference sequence). Trimming took 4 bases from V and 5 from J, leaving 6 bases between them. This CDR3 is 13 amino acids long. CDR3 coding DNA: TGTGCCAGCAGCTCAGGGCATAATTCACCCCTCCACTTT. Protein product: CASSSGHNSPLHF.

This chain connects TRBV7-9 to TRBJ2-7; 7 bases line up with TRBD1. CDR1 and CDR2 (germline): SEHNR, FQNEAQ (reference sequence). J lost 4 bases, V lost 1 base, and 13 bases had no gene match. CDR3 size: 17 residues. The DNA of the CDR3 is TGTGCCAGCAGCTTAGTCGGTGGGAAGACAGGGAATTACGAGCAGTACTTC. Its protein product is CASSLVGGKTGNYEQYF.

In the case of this clone: Other DNA sequences from this sample encode an identical CDR3 as well. The V gene is TRBV4-1, the J gene TRBJ2-7; D may match TRBD1 or TRBD2 (5 bases each). The ends were cut back, 1 base at V and 4 bases at J, with 8 bases in the middle. Germline-derived CDR1 and CDR2 are MGHRA and YSYEKL. CDR3 size: 13 residues. The DNA for the CDR3 is TGCGCCAGCAGCCAAGGGGACGGTTACGAGCAGTACTTC. This sequence encodes CASSQGDGYEQYF.

The J gene is TRBJ2-1, the V gene TRBV19; 9 bases fit TRBD2. The CDR3 loop spans 14 amino acids. The V gene's germline CDR1 is LNHDA and CDR2 SQIVND (reference sequence). V dropped 5 bases and J dropped 5; count of bases not matched to a gene: 4. Written as DNA, the CDR3 is TGTGCCAGTAGTCGGACTAGCGCACACAATGAGCAGTTCTTC. Residues: CASSRTSAHNEQFF.

The CDR3 spells CASSIASGITDTQYF. The CDR3 DNA reads as TGTGCCAGTAGTATAGCTAGCGGGATTACAGATACGCAGTATTTT. The chain uses TRBV19 and TRBJ2-3; 9 nucleotides line up with TRBD2. Germline lookup yields CDR1 LNHDA and CDR2 SQIVND (reference sequence). Trimming at V came to 1 base and at J to 3 bases, leaving 2 bases not matched to a gene. There are 15 residues in the CDR3.

The CDR3 reads CASSLGSINEQFF. The CDR3, as DNA: TGCGCCAGCAGCCTAGGCTCTATCAATGAGCAGTTCTTC. V is TRBV4-1 and J is TRBJ2-1; D not resolved. V lost 4 bases and J lost 6, with 10 bases in between. The CDR3 length is 13 residues. Germline CDR1 and CDR2: MGHRA and YSYEKL.

The chain's CDR3 is CASSWGTGMSTEAFF. DNA of the CDR3: TGTGCCAGTAGTTGGGGAACAGGGATGAGCACTGAAGCTTTCTTT. The chain couples TRBV19 to TRBJ1-1; possible D gene TRBD1, 6 bases. Trimming cost V 5 bases and J 4 bases, with 17 bases left between them. The CDR3 has 15 residues. Per the germline V gene, CDR1 is LNHDA and CDR2 is SQIVND (reference sequence).

This chain connects TRBV13 to TRBJ2-3, with TRBD2 matching over 8 bases. The CDR3 is 17 residues long. Unmatched junction bases numbered 12, after V lost 1 base and J lost 6 bases. Germline CDR1 and CDR2: PRHDT and FYEKMQ (reference sequence). The CDR3 bases are TGTGCCAGCAGCTTAGACGAGCGGGGGCCCGGAGTCGATACGCAGTATTTT. Translated, it gives CASSLDERGPGVDTQYF.

Comment on this clone: Within the sample, other DNA sequences also encode this same CDR3. The V and J genes are TRBV19 and TRBJ2-7; tentatively, D is TRBD2 (5 bases). V lost 3 bases to trimming and J lost 0 bases, with 9 bases between them. The CDR3 sequence is 14 residues long. The germline V gene has CDR1 LNHDA and CDR2 SQIVND (reference sequence). The chain's CDR3 is CASSIGGSSYEQYF. The CDR3, as DNA: TGTGCCAGTAGTATCGGAGGTAGCTCCTACGAGCAGTACTTC.

The V and J genes are TRBV6-1 and TRBJ1-1; no definite D call. Germline CDR1 reads MNHNS; CDR2 reads SASEGT. The CDR3 runs to 14 residues. The V end was cut by 1 base, the J end by 4 bases, with 10 bases between. DNA of the CDR3: TGTGCCAGCAGTGAAGGGGCAGAGTCCACTGAAGCTTTCTTT. Amino acid sequence: CASSEGAESTEAFF.

CDR3 DNA: TGCAGCGTTGTGGCGTTAACATACCTCTCCTACAATGAGCAGTTCTTC. This codes for CSVVALTYLSYNEQFF. The rearrangement links TRBV29-1 to TRBJ2-1; D is unclear. V dropped 4 bases and J dropped 0 bases, with 16 bases sitting between them. CDR3 length equals 16 residues. Germline values: CDR1 SQVTM, CDR2 ANQGSEA.

This chain links TRBV29-1 with TRBJ2-7, with 9 bases fitting TRBD1. In germline, CDR1 is SQVTM, CDR2 ANQGSEA. Trimming took 6 bases from V and 7 from J; bases not matched to a gene: 13. The CDR3 totals 14 residues. CDR3 in DNA: TGCAGCGTAAAACCGGGACAGGGCTTAGGGGAGCAGTACTTC. Translating gives CSVKPGQGLGEQYF.

The chain recombines TRBV5-1 with TRBJ2-1; D possibly corresponds to TRBD2 (5 bases). CDR3 length: 13 residues. V was clipped by 4 bases and J by 6 bases, with 11 bases between them. The germline V gene encodes CDR1 SGHRS and CDR2 YFSETQ. The CDR3 reads CASSQYRGNEQFF. In DNA, the CDR3 is TGCGCCAGCAGCCAGTACCGGGGCAATGAGCAGTTCTTC.